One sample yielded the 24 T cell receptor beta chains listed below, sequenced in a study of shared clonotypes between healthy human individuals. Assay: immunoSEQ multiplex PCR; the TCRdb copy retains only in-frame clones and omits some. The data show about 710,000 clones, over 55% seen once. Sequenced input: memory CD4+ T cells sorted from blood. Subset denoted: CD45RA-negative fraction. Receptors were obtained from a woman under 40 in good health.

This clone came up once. CDR3 nucleotide sequence: TGCGCCAGCAGCTTGGCGCCTAGCGGGGCAGAGACCCAGTACTTC. Protein product: CASSLAPSGAETQYF. The gene calls are TRBV5-1 and TRBJ2-5; 9 bases are a match to TRBD2. Germline V gives CDR1 SGHRS, CDR2 YFSETQ. V gave up 0 bases and J gave up 4 bases; unmatched junction bases: 4. The CDR3 runs 15 residues.

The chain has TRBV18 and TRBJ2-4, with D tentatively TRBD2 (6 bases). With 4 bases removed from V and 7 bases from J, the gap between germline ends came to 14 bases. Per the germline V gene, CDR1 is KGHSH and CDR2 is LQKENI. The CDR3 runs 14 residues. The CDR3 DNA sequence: TGTGCCAGCTCACGGGACGGGAGCCGGAACATTCAGTACTTC. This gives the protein CASSRDGSRNIQYF.

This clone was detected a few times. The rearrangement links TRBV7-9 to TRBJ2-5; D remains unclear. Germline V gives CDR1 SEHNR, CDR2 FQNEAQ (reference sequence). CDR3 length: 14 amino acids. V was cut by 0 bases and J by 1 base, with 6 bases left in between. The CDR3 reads CASSLALGQETQYF. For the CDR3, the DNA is TGTGCCAGCAGCTTAGCACTGGGCCAAGAGACCCAGTACTTC.

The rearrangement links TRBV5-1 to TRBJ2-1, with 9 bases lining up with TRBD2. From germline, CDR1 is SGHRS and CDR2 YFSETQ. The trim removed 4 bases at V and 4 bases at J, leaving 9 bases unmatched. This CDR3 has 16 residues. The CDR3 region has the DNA TGCGCCAGCAGCGCATTTATCACTAGCGGGTACAATGAGCAGTTCTTC. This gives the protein CASSAFITSGYNEQFF.

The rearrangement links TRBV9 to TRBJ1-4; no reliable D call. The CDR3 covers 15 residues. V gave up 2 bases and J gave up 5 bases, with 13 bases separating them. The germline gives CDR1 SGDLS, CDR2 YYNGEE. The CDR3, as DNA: TGTGCCAGCAGCGTTTGGGAGACACAGAATGAAAAACTGTTTTTT. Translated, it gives CASSVWETQNEKLFF.

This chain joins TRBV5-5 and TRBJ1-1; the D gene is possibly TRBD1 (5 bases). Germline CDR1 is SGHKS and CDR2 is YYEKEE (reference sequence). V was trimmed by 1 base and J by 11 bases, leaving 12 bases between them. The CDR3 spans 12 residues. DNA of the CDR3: TGTGCCAGCAGCTTGAGTGAGGGGAGGGCTTTCTTT. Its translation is CASSLSEGRAFF.

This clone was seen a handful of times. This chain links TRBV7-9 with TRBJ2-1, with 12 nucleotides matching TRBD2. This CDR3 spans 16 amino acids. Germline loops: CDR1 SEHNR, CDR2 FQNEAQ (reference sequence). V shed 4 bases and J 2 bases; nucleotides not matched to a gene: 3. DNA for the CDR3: TGTGCCAGCAGCTATCCTAGCGGGAGGGCCTACAATGAGCAGTTCTTC. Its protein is CASSYPSGRAYNEQFF.

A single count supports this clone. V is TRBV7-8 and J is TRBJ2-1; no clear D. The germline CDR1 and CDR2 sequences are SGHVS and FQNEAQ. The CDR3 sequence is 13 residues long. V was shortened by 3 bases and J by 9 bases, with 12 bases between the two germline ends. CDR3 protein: CASSFRGSLEQFF. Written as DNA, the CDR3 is TGTGCCAGCAGCTTCCGCGGTTCTCTTGAGCAGTTCTTC.

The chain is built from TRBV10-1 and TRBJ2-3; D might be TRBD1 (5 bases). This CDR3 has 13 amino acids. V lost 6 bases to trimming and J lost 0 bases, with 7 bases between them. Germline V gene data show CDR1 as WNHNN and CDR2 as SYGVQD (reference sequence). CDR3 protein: CASSRQSTDTQYF. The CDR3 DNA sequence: TGCGCCAGCAGCCGACAGAGCACAGATACGCAGTATTTT.

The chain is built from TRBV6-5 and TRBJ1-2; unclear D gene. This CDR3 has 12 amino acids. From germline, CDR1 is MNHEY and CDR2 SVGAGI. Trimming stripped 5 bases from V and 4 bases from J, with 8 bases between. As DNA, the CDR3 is TGTGCCAGCAGTACGAAGAGCTATGGCTACACCTTC. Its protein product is CASSTKSYGYTF.

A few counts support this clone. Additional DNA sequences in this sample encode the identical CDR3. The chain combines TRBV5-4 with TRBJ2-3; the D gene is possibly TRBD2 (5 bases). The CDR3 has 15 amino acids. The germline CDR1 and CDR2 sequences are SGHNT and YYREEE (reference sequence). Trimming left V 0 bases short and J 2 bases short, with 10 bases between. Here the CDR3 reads CASSLALAVTDTQYF. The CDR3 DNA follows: TGTGCCAGCAGCTTGGCCCTAGCTGTCACAGATACGCAGTATTTT.

This CDR3 reads CASSKDRGTVKLFF. The CDR3 DNA reads TGTGCCAGTAGTAAAGACAGGGGCACCGTGAAGCTGTTTTTT. The chain joins TRBV19 to TRBJ2-2; 8 nucleotides align to TRBD1. The CDR3 is 14 amino acids. V trimming: 4 bases; J trimming: 12 bases; junction bases outside the gene matches: 10. The V gene's germline CDR1 is LNHDA and CDR2 SQIVND (reference sequence).

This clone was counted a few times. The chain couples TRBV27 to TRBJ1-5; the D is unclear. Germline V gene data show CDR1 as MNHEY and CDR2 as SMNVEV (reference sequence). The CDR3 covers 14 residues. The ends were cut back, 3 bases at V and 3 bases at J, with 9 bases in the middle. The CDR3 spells CASSLGHNNQPQHF. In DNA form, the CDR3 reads TGTGCCAGCAGTTTGGGTCATAACAATCAGCCCCAGCATTTT.

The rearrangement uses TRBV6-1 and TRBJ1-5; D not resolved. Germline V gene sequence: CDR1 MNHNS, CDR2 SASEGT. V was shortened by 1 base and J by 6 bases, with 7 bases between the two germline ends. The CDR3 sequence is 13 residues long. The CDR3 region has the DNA TGTGCCAGCAGTGAAGAGGAAATTCAGCCCCAGCATTTT. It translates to CASSEEEIQPQHF.

CDR3 bases: TGTGCCAGCAGTTACCCAGGGGGCGGGGAGCTGTTTTTT. Protein sequence: CASSYPGGGELFF. The chain has TRBV6-6 and TRBJ2-2; 7 bases fit TRBD1. The length of the CDR3 is 13 residues. Trimming removed 2 bases from V and 7 bases from J; junction bases left unmatched: 1. The germline gives CDR1 MNHNY, CDR2 SVGAGI (reference sequence).

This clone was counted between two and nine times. CDR3 nucleotide sequence: TGTGCCTGGACCGCTGGGCCTTACTTTTACATGAACACTGAAGCTTTCTTT. As protein: CAWTAGPYFYMNTEAFF. This rearrangement joins TRBV30 to TRBJ1-1; D gene unclear. The germline gives CDR1 GTSNPN, CDR2 SVGIG (reference sequence). V lost 4 bases to trimming and J lost 0 bases, with 21 bases between them. This CDR3 is built from 17 residues.

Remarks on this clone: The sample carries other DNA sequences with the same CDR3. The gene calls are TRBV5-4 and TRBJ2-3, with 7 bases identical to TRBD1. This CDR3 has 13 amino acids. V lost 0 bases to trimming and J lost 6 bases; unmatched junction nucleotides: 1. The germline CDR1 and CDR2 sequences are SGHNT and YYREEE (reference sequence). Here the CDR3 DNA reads TGTGCCAGCAGCTTGGAGGGGGCCGATACGCAGTATTTT. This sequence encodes CASSLEGADTQYF.

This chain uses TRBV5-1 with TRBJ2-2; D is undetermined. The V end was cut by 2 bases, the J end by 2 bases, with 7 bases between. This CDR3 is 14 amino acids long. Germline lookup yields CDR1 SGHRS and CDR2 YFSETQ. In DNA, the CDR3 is TGCGCCAGCAGCTTCGGATATAACACCGGGGAGCTGTTTTTT. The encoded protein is CASSFGYNTGELFF.

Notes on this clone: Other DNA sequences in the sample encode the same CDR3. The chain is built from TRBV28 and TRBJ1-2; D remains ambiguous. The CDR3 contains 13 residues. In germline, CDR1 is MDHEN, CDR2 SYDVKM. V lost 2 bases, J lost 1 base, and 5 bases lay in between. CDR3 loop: CASSLRGNYGYTF. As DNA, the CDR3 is TGTGCCAGCAGTTTACGCGGTAACTATGGCTACACCTTC.

CDR3 sequence reads: CASGHRDLETQYF. CDR3 coding DNA: TGTGCCAGCGGGCATAGGGATCTCGAGACCCAGTACTTC. This chain uses TRBV6-6 with TRBJ2-5; D remains unclear. This CDR3 is built from 13 residues. The germline V gene encodes CDR1 MNHNY and CDR2 SVGAGI (reference sequence). V was pared by 8 bases and J by 5 bases, with 15 bases between.

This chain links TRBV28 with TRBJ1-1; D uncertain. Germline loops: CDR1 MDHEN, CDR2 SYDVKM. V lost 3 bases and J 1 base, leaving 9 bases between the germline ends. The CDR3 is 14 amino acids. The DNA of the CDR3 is TGTGCCAGCAGTTTGGCGGCTCCGAACACTGAAGCTTTCTTT. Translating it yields CASSLAAPNTEAFF.

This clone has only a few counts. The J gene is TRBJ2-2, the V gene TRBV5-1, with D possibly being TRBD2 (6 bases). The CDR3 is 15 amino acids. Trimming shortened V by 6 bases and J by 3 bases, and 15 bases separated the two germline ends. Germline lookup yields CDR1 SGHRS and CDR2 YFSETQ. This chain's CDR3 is CASTSGEDYTGELFF. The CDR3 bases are TGCGCCAGCACGTCGGGGGAGGACTACACCGGGGAGCTGTTTTTT.

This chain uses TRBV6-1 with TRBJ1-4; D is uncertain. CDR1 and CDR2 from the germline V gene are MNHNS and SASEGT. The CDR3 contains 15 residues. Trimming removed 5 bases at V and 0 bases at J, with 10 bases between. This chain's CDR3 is CASSPADATNEKLFF. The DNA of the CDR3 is TGTGCCAGCAGTCCGGCCGATGCAACTAATGAAAAACTGTTTTTT.

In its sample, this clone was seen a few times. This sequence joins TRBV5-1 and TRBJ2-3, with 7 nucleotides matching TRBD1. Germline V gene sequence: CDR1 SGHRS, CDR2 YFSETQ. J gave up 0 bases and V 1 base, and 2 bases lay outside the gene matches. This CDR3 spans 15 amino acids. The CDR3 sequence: CASSLMGQSTDTQYF. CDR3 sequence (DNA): TGCGCCAGCAGCTTGATGGGACAGAGCACAGATACGCAGTATTTT.